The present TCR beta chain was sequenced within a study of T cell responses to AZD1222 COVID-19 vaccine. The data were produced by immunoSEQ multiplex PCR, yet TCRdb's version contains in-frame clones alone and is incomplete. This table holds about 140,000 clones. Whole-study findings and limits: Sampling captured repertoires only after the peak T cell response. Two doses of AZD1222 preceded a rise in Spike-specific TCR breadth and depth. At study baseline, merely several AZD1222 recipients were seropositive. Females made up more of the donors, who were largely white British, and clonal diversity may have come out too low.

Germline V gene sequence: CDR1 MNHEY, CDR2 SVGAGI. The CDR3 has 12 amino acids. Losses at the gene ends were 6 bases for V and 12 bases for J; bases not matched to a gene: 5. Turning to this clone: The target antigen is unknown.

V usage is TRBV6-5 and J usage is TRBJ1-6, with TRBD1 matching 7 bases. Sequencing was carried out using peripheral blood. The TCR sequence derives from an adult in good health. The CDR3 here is CASRGTAGPLHF. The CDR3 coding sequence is TGTGCCAGCAGAGGGACAGCTGGACCCCTCCACTTT.